This paragraph covers one T cell receptor (beta chain) sequence. V lost 0 bases and J lost 2, with 11 bases in between. Germline V gene data show CDR1 as SNHLY and CDR2 as FYNNEI. The CDR3 contains 16 residues. Sequencing used immunoSEQ multiplex PCR; TCRdb keeps in-frame clones, though not all of them. This sample has about 67,000 clones, with more than 70% found just once. The data originate from a study of OX40 agonist ivuxolimab in advanced cancers. Study-level information: Ivuxolimab, an agonist antibody against OX40 (CD134), was given to patients.

The sequence came from an adult with an advanced solid tumor such as melanoma, head and neck, liver or kidney cancer. The gene calls are TRBV2 and TRBJ1-5, with D perhaps TRBD1 (6 bases). The sample in question was CD4+ or CD8+ T cells sorted from blood, obtained in a trial of the OX40 agonist ivuxolimab. The CDR3, as DNA: TGTGCCAGCAGTGAAGCCCGGGGGGCGGGCAATCAGCCCCAGCATTTT. Translation gives CASSEARGAGNQPQHF.